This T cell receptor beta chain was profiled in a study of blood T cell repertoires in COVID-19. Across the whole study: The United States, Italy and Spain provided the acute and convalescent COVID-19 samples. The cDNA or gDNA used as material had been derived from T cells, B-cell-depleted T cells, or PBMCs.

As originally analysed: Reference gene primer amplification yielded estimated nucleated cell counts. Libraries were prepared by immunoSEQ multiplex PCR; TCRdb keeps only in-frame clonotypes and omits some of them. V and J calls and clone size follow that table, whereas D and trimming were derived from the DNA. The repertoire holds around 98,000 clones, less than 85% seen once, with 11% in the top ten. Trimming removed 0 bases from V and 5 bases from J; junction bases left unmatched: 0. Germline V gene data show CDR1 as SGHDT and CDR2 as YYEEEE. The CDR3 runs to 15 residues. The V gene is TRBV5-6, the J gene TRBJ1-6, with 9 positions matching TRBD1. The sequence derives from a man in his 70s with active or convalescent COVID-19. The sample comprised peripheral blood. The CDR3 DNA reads TGTGCCAGCAGCTTGGGGGACAGGGATAATTCACCCCTCCACTTT. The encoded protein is CASSLGDRDNSPLHF.